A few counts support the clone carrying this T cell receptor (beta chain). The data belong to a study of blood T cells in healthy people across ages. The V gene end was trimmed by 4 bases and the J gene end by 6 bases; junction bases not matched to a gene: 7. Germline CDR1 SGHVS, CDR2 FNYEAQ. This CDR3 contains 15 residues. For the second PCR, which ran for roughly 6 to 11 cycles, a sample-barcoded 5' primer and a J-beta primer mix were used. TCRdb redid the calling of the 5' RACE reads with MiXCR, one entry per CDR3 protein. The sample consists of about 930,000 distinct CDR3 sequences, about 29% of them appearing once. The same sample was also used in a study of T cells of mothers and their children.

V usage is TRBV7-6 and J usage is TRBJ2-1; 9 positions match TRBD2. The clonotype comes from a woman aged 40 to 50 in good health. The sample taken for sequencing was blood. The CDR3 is CASSSTSGTFNEQFF. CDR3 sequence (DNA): TGTGCCAGCAGCTCGACTAGCGGTACCTTCAATGAGCAGTTCTTC.